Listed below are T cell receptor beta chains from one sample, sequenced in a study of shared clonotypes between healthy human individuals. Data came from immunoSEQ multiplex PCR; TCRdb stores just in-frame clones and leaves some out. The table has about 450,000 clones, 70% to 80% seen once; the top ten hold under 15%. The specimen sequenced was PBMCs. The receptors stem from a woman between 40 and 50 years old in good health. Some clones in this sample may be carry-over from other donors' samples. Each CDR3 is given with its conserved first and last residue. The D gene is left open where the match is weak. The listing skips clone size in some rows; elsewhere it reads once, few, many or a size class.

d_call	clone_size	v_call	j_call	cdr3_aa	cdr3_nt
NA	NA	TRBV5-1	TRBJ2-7	CASSLERLPSSYEQYF	TGCGCCAGCAGCTTGGAGAGGCTCCCGAGCTCCTACGAGCAGTACTTC
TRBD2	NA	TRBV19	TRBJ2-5	CASSSRTSGNQETQYF	TGTGCCAGTAGTAGCCGGACTAGCGGGAACCAAGAGACCCAGTACTTC
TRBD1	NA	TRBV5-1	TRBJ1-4	CASRSGTVSEKLFF	TGCGCCAGCAGATCCGGGACAGTAAGCGAAAAACTGTTTTTT
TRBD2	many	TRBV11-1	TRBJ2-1	CASSPMGVSGSGYNEQFF	TGTGCCAGCAGCCCAATGGGGGTGAGCGGGAGTGGTTACAATGAGCAGTTCTTC
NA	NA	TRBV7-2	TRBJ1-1	CASSSLMGGVTNTEAFF	TGTGCCAGCAGCTCTCTCATGGGAGGGGTAACGAACACTGAAGCTTTCTTT
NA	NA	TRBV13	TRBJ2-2	CASSPNRGRATGELFF	TGTGCCAGCAGCCCAAATCGGGGACGGGCCACCGGGGAGCTGTTTTTT
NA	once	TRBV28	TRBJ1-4	CASSYGPGTATNEKLFF	TGTGCCAGCAGTTACGGGCCTGGGACGGCAACTAATGAAAAACTGTTTTTT
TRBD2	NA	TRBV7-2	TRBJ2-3	CATPTSGSTDTQYF	TGTGCCACCCCCACTAGCGGGAGTACAGATACGCAGTATTTT
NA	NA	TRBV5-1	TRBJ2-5	CASSLWGADQETQYF	TGCGCCAGCAGCTTGTGGGGGGCGGACCAAGAGACCCAGTACTTC
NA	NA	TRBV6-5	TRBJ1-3	CASSYGRGYPGNTIYF	TGTGCCAGCAGTTACGGCAGGGGATACCCTGGAAACACCATATATTTT
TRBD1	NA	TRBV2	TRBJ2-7	CASLQGLGSYEQYF	TGTGCCAGCCTACAGGGGCTAGGGTCCTACGAGCAGTACTTC
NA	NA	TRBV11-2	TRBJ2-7	CASSLDGGDGSYEQYF	TGTGCCAGCAGCTTAGATGGGGGAGATGGATCCTACGAGCAGTACTTC
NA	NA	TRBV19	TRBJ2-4	CASSGLAKNIQYF	TGTGCCAGTAGTGGCCTAGCCAAAAACATTCAGTACTTC
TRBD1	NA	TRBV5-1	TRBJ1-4	CASSLQGREKLFF	TGCGCCAGCAGCTTACAGGGGCGGGAAAAACTGTTTTTT
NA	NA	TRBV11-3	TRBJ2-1	CASSLTGASVYNEQFF	TGTGCCAGCAGCCTAACCGGGGCTAGCGTCTACAATGAGCAGTTCTTC
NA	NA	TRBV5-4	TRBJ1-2	CASSISTGEVNYGYTF	TGTGCCAGCAGCATCTCGACAGGTGAAGTAAACTATGGCTACACCTTC
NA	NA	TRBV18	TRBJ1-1	CASSPPKGVVTEAFF	TGTGCCAGCTCACCACCGAAGGGGGTCGTCACTGAAGCTTTCTTT
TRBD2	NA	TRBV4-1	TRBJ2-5	CASSQGLAGGGQETQYF	TGCGCCAGCAGCCAAGGGCTAGCGGGAGGGGGCCAAGAGACCCAGTACTTC
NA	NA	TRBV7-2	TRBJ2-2	CASSLAGEAGELFF	TGTGCCAGCAGCTTAGCGGGAGAGGCCGGGGAGCTGTTTTTT
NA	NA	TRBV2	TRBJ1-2	CASRGRVYRDEGGYTF	TGTGCCAGCAGGGGACGGGTCTACAGGGACGAGGGAGGCTACACCTTC
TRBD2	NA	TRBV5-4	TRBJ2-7	CASSLAAASGSSEQYF	TGTGCCAGCAGCTTGGCCGCGGCTAGCGGGAGTAGCGAGCAGTACTTC
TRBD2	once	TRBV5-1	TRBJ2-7	CASSLAGTSSYYEQYF	TGCGCCAGCAGCTTGGCCGGGACTAGCAGCTACTACGAGCAGTACTTC